This is a list of T cell receptor beta chains from one sample in a study of shared clonotypes between healthy human individuals. The protocol was immunoSEQ multiplex PCR, while the TCRdb copy is restricted to in-frame clones and leaves out a portion. The data hold 650,000 to 750,000 clones, with 72% observed a single time. What was sequenced was memory CD4+ T cells sorted from blood. The receptors originated from a woman younger than 45 in good health. CDR3s include the opening cysteine and the closing phenylalanine or tryptophan. D genes are given only for firm matches. Size is omitted from some rows. Given values are once, few, many or a class for expanded clones.

>TRBV28|TRBD2|TRBJ2-2|few
CASSIRTSGRVGLNTGELFF
TGTGCCAGCAGTATCAGGACTAGCGGGAGGGTGGGACTGAACACCGGGGAGCTGTTTTTT
>TRBV14|TRBD2|TRBJ2-5|few
CASSQDLTRAVGGRPPQYF
TGTGCCAGCAGCCAAGATCTCACCAGGGCTGTCGGCGGGAGGCCCCCCCAGTACTTC
>TRBV6-6|TRBD1|TRBJ1-3|.
CASRTRDRAGNTIYF
TGTGCCAGCAGAACCCGGGACAGGGCTGGAAACACCATATATTTT
>TRBV6-6|.|TRBJ2-5|.
CASSYSGVAETQYF
TGTGCCAGCAGTTACAGTGGGGTGGCGGAGACCCAGTACTTC
>TRBV6-5|.|TRBJ1-5|.
CASSQTAGPNQPQHF
TGTGCCAGCAGCCAGACAGCAGGACCCAATCAGCCCCAGCATTTT
>TRBV15|.|TRBJ2-5|.
CATSRAQGIGETQYF
TGTGCCACCAGCAGAGCCCAGGGAATTGGAGAGACCCAGTACTTC
>TRBV28|TRBD1|TRBJ2-7|.
CASSIRDSYEQYF
TGTGCCAGCAGTATCCGGGACAGCTACGAGCAGTACTTC
>TRBV18|.|TRBJ1-2|few
CASSPRDGPYGYTF
TGTGCCAGCTCACCCCGGGACGGACCATATGGCTACACCTTC
>TRBV23-1|.|TRBJ2-7|.
CASSHGSLLGLNPYEQYF
TGCGCCAGCAGTCATGGGTCTCTTCTGGGTTTAAACCCCTACGAGCAGTACTTC
>TRBV29-1|TRBD1|TRBJ2-7|.
CSANRGNEQYF
TGCAGCGCTAACAGGGGCAACGAGCAGTACTTC
>TRBV7-9|TRBD2|TRBJ2-7|once
CASSRLAGADEQYF
TGTGCCAGCAGCAGATTAGCGGGAGCGGACGAGCAGTACTTC
>TRBV15|.|TRBJ2-3|.
CATSRDMGGTDTQYF
TGTGCCACCAGCAGAGATATGGGGGGCACAGATACGCAGTATTTT
>TRBV5-1|TRBD1|TRBJ1-1|many
CASSPQGAGTEAFF
TGCGCCAGCAGCCCGCAGGGGGCTGGGACTGAAGCTTTCTTT
>TRBV11-2|.|TRBJ2-3|.
CASSPEWELGTDTQYF
TGTGCCAGCAGCCCCGAATGGGAACTGGGCACAGATACGCAGTATTTT
>TRBV5-5|.|TRBJ2-7|few
CASSPHYEQYF
TGTGCCAGCAGCCCCCACTACGAGCAGTACTTC
>TRBV7-9|.|TRBJ1-2|many
CASSSEAYGYTF
TGTGCCAGCAGCTCGGAAGCATATGGCTACACCTTC
>TRBV27|.|TRBJ2-1|few
CASSFLGSYKNEQFF
TGTGCCAGCAGTTTTCTCGGGAGTTATAAGAATGAGCAGTTCTTC
>TRBV27|.|TRBJ1-4|.
CASSGTGFSNEKLFF
TGTGCCAGCAGTGGAACGGGGTTTTCTAATGAAAAACTGTTTTTT
>TRBV7-2|TRBD2|TRBJ2-1|few
CASSPGTRVPEQFF
TGTGCCAGCAGCCCCGGGACTAGGGTTCCTGAGCAGTTCTTC
>TRBV28|.|TRBJ1-2|.
CASSPRGRRYGYTF
TGTGCCAGCAGCCCGCGGGGGCGCAGGTATGGCTACACCTTC
>TRBV18|.|TRBJ2-5|.
CASSRGRESLGKETQYF
TGTGCCAGCTCCCGGGGAAGGGAAAGTTTAGGAAAAGAGACCCAGTACTTC
>TRBV28|.|TRBJ2-3|.
CATGLPSTDTQYF
TGTGCCACGGGACTCCCAAGCACAGATACGCAGTATTTT
>TRBV6-1|.|TRBJ1-5|.
CASNLYSNQPQHF
TGTGCCAGCAACCTGTATAGCAATCAGCCCCAGCATTTT
>TRBV28|.|TRBJ2-7|.
CASSAALPSYEQYF
TGTGCCAGCAGCGCCGCTCTGCCGTCCTACGAGCAGTACTTC
>TRBV28|.|TRBJ1-2|few
CASRSPGRLYGYTF
TGTGCCAGCAGGTCCCCGGGACGACTCTATGGCTACACCTTC
>TRBV5-4|.|TRBJ1-1|few
CASSFDRLNTEAFF
TGTGCCAGCAGCTTTGACAGGCTGAACACTGAAGCTTTCTTT
>TRBV30|.|TRBJ2-1|.
CAWRGGIHNEQFF
TGTGCCTGGAGAGGCGGGATCCACAATGAGCAGTTCTTC
>TRBV2|.|TRBJ1-2|.
CASSFLGGYGYTF
TGTGCCAGCAGCTTTCTAGGTGGCTATGGCTACACCTTC
>TRBV2|.|TRBJ1-2|few
CADSGETTYGYTF
TGTGCTGATTCTGGGGAGACTACCTATGGCTACACCTTC
>TRBV5-6|.|TRBJ1-4|few
CASSFLSSGEKLFF
TGTGCCAGCAGCTTTCTTTCCTCGGGGGAAAAACTGTTTTTT
>TRBV5-1|TRBD1|TRBJ1-1|few
CASSWDRAANTEAFF
TGCGCCAGCAGCTGGGACAGGGCTGCGAACACTGAAGCTTTCTTT
>TRBV5-1|.|TRBJ2-1|.
CASSWKAGSGLYNEQFF
TGCGCCAGCAGCTGGAAGGCGGGGTCAGGCCTTTACAATGAGCAGTTCTTC
>TRBV9|TRBD2|TRBJ2-2|.
CASSPTGAGGAGELFF
TGTGCCAGCAGCCCGACTGGTGCGGGAGGAGCCGGGGAGCTGTTTTTT
>TRBV28|.|TRBJ1-5|.
CASSLTDLNQPQHF
TGTGCCAGCAGCCTGACAGACCTCAATCAGCCCCAGCATTTT
>TRBV7-2|TRBD2|TRBJ2-7|many
CASSHGGTSGTHEQYF
TGTGCCAGCAGCCACGGGGGGACTAGCGGGACCCACGAGCAGTACTTC
>TRBV19|.|TRBJ1-2|once
CASSTGTANYGYTF
TGTGCCAGTAGCACCGGGACCGCTAACTATGGCTACACCTTC
>TRBV10-3|TRBD1|TRBJ2-7|.
CAIRGQGPLYEQYF
TGTGCCATCAGGGGACAGGGGCCCCTCTACGAGCAGTACTTC
>TRBV11-2|.|TRBJ1-2|.
CASSLDGNNAGRGYTF
TGTGCCAGCAGCTTAGATGGGAACAACGCCGGTCGTGGCTACACCTTC
>TRBV28|.|TRBJ1-6|.
CASMPRLRNSPLHF
TGTGCCAGCATGCCAAGACTTAGAAATTCACCCCTCCACTTT
>TRBV6-1|.|TRBJ1-5|once
CASRPRRGSEQPQHF
TGTGCCAGCAGGCCCCGGAGGGGGTCCGAACAGCCCCAGCATTTT
>TRBV28|.|TRBJ2-7|.
CASSSLGRTGEQYF
TGTGCCAGCAGTTCCTTGGGGAGGACGGGCGAGCAGTACTTC
>TRBV6-5|TRBD1|TRBJ2-7|.
CASTTEGQYEQYF
TGTGCCAGCACCACTGAGGGACAGTACGAGCAGTACTTC
>TRBV2|.|TRBJ2-3|.
CACRPTTDTQYF
TGTGCCTGCCGACCCACCACAGATACGCAGTATTTT
>TRBV10-2|TRBD1|TRBJ2-7|many
CASSRVGTGVDYEQYF
TGCGCCAGCAGTAGAGTAGGGACAGGGGTAGACTACGAGCAGTACTTC
>TRBV2|.|TRBJ1-4|.
CASSVPPEKLFF
TGTGCCAGCAGCGTACCGCCAGAAAAACTGTTTTTT
>TRBV5-1|TRBD2|TRBJ2-3|.
CASSGPRGRNTDTQYF
TGCGCCAGCAGCGGACCTCGCGGGAGGAACACAGATACGCAGTATTTT
>TRBV7-2|TRBD2|TRBJ2-4|.
CASSFQRGLIQYF
TGTGCCAGCAGCTTCCAGCGGGGGCTCATTCAGTACTTC
>TRBV7-9|.|TRBJ2-2|.
CASSPSTWTGELFF
TGTGCCAGCAGCCCATCGACTTGGACCGGGGAGCTGTTTTTT
>TRBV30|.|TRBJ2-7|.
CAWSVFGSIYEQYF
TGTGCCTGGAGTGTATTCGGGAGTATCTACGAGCAGTACTTC
>TRBV7-8|.|TRBJ1-1|few
CASSVTYTEAFF
TGTGCCAGCAGCGTGACTTACACTGAAGCTTTCTTT
>TRBV29-1|.|TRBJ2-5|.
CSGQQGLSQETQYF
TGCAGCGGACAGCAGGGATTATCCCAAGAGACCCAGTACTTC
>TRBV5-1|TRBD1|TRBJ2-7|.
CASSSGTEFREQYF
TGCGCCAGCAGCTCCGGGACAGAATTCCGCGAGCAGTACTTC